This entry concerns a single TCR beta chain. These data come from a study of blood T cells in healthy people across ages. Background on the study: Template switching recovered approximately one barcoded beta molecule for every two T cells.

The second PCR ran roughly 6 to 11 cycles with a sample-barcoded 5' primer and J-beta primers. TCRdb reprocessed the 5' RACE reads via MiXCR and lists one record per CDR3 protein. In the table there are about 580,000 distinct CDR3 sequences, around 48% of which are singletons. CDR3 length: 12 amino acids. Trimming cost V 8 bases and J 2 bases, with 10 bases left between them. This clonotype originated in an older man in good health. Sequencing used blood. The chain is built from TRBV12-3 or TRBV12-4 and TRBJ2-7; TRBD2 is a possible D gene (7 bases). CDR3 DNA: TGTGCCAGCGGGAGGGGGACCTACGAGCAGTACTTC. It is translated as CASGRGTYEQYF.